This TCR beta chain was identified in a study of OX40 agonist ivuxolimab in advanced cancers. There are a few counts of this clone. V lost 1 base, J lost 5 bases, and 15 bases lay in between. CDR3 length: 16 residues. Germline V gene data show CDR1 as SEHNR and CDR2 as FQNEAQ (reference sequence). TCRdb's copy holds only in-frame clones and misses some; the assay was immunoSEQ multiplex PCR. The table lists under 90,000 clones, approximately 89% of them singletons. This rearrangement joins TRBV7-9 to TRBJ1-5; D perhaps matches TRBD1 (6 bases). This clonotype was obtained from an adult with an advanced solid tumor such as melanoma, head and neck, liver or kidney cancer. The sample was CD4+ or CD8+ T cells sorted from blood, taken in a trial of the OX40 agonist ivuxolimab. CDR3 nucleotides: TGTGCCAGCAGCTTAGGCACCGGGGGCAGGGATCAGCCCCAGCATTTT. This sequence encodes CASSLGTGGRDQPQHF.